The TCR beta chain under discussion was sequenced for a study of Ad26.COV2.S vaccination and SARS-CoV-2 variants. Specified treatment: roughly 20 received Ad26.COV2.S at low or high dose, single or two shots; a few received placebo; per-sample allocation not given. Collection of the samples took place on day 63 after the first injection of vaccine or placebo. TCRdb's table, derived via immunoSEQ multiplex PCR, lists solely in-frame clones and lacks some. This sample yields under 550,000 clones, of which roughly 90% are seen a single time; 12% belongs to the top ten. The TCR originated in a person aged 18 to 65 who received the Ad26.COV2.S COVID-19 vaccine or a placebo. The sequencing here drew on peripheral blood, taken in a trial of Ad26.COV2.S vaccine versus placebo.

In nucleotides, the CDR3 is TGTGCCAGCAGCCTGGGACTAGCGGTTAGCACAGATACGCAGTATTTT. Protein sequence: CASSLGLAVSTDTQYF. J is TRBJ2-3 and V is TRBV5-4, with 11 bases identical to TRBD2. This CDR3 has 16 residues. Losses at the gene ends were 4 bases for V and 0 bases for J; bases not matched to a gene: 4. Germline V CDR1 and CDR2: SGHNT, YYREEE (reference sequence).